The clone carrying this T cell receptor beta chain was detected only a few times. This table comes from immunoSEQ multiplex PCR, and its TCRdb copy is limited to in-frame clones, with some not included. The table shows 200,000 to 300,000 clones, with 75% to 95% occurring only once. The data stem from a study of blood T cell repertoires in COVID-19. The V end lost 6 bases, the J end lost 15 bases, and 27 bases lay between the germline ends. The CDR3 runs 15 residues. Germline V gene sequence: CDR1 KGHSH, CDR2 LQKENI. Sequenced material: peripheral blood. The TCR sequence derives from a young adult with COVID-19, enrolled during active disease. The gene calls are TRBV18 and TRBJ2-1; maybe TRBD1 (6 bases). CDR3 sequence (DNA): TGTGCCAGCTCCCACTACGATTCACAGGGCCGCCCCGGGTTCTTC. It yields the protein CASSHYDSQGRPGFF.